This paragraph reports one T cell receptor (beta chain). Antigen specificity is unknown. There are 13 residues in the CDR3. Germline V gene sequence: CDR1 MNHNY, CDR2 SVGAGI (reference sequence). This sample is part of a study of cytomegalovirus exposure and HLA in healthy donors. The overall study: The use of the same platform for the approximately 130 validation repertoires and the approximately 670 first-cohort repertoires was reported by a later analysis. Study results and limitations: In vitro experiments confirmed that a few CMV-associated chains were specific for CMV antigens.

Sequencing used immunoSEQ multiplex PCR; TCRdb keeps in-frame clones, though not all of them. This sample has roughly 43,000 clones; roughly nine tenths occur once, and the top ten carry 5.5% to 6.5%. The validation cohort, a group of more than 95 subjects, included the donors and was separate from the roughly 700-subject first cohort. This receptor was identified in a man aged 18 to 30 in good health and CMV-seronegative. The chain carries TRBV6-6 and TRBJ2-1; D may be TRBD2 (5 bases). Sequencing input: PBMCs. Written as DNA, the CDR3 is TGTGCAAGCGGCGGGTTGTCTTTGGATGAGCAGTTCTTC. The encoded protein is CASGGLSLDEQFF.